This TCR beta chain was documented in a study of T-cell reconstitution after alpha-beta-depleted transplantation in children. Trimming at V came to 2 bases and at J to 4 bases, leaving 14 bases not matched to a gene. The CDR3 covers 19 residues. Unique molecular identifiers were built into the TCRbeta library. TCRdb re-called the PCR reads through MiXCR, storing one row per CDR3 protein. The sample yields fewer than 150,000 distinct CDR3 sequences, roughly 9.7% seen once. This clonotype has a handful of counts. The genes are TRBV12-3 or TRBV12-4 and TRBJ2-2; 9 bases line up with TRBD1. This sequence was found in a girl under three years old who had a stem cell transplant for combined immunodeficiency, so the T cells may come from the graft donor. The source was PBMCs, mostly from graft donor cells, collected 180 days after TCRalphabeta/CD19-depleted stem cell transplant. Here the CDR3 DNA reads TGTGCCAGCAGTTTACGGACAGGGGCCTGGAGAGATAGCACCGGGGAGCTGTTTTTT. This gives the protein CASSLRTGAWRDSTGELFF.